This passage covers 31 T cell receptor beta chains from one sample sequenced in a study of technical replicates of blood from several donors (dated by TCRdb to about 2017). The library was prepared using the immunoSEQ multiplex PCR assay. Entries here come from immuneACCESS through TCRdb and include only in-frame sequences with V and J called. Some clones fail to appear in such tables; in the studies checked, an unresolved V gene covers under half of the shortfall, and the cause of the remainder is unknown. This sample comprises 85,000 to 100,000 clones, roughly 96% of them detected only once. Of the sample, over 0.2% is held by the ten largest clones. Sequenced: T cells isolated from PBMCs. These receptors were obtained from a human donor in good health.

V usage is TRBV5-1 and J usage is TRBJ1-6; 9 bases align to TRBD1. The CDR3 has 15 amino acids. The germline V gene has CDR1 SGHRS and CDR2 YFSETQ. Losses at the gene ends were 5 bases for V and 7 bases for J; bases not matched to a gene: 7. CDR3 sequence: CASSRDRATNSPLHF. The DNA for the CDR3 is TGCGCCAGCAGTCGGGACAGGGCGACGAATTCACCCCTCCACTTT.

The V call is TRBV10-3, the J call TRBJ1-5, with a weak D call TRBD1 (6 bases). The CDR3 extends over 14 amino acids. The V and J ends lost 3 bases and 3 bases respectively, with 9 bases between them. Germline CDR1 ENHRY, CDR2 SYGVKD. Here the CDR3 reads CAISEGGDNQPQHF. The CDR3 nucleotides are TGTGCCATCAGTGAAGGGGGAGACAATCAGCCCCAGCATTTT.

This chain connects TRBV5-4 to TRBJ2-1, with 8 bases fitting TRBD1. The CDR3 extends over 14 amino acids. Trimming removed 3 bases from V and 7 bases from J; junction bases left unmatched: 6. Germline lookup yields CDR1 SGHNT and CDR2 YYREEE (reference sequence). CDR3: CASSSDRVGNEQFF. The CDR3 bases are TGTGCCAGCAGCTCGGACAGGGTTGGGAATGAGCAGTTCTTC.

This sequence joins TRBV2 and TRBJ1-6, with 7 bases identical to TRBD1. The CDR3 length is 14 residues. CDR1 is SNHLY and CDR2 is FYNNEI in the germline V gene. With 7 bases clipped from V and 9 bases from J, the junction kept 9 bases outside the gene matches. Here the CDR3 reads CASISGTDGSPLHF. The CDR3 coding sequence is TGTGCCAGCATATCCGGGACAGATGGTTCACCCCTCCACTTT.

CDR3 amino acids: CASSNEFRGNTEAFF. The CDR3 DNA sequence: TGTGCCAGCAGTAATGAATTCAGGGGGAACACTGAAGCTTTCTTT. The V gene is TRBV6-5, the J gene TRBJ1-1; a weak D match, TRBD1 (6 bases). The CDR3 length is 15 residues. The ends were cut back, 5 bases at V and 1 base at J, with 14 bases in the middle. Germline loops: CDR1 MNHEY, CDR2 SVGAGI.

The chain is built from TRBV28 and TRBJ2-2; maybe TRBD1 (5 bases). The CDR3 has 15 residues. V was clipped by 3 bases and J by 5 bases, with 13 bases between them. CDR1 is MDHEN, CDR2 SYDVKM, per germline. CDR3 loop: CASSFAGPDTGELFF. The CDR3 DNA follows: TGTGCCAGCAGTTTTGCAGGGCCGGATACCGGGGAGCTGTTTTTT.

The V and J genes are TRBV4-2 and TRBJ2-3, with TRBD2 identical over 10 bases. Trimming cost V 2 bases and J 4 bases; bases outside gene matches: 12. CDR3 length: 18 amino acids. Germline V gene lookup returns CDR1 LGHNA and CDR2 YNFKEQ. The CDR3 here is CASSQYTGASGSSDTQYF. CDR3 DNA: TGTGCCAGCAGCCAATACACCGGGGCTAGCGGGAGTTCAGATACGCAGTATTTT.

CDR3 sequence reads: CASSTTGTQIYEQYF. For the CDR3, the DNA is TGTGCCAGCAGCACAACCGGGACTCAGATCTACGAGCAGTACTTC. The chain has TRBV7-9 and TRBJ2-7; a weak D match, TRBD2 (6 bases). The CDR3 sequence is 15 residues long. V lost 5 bases, J lost 3 bases, and 17 bases lay in between. CDR1 SEHNR and CDR2 FQNEAQ come from the germline V gene (reference sequence).

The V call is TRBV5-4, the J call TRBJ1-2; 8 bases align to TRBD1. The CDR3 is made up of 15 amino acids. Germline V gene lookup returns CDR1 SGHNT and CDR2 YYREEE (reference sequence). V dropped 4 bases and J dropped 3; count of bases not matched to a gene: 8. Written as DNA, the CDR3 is TGTGCCAGCAGCCAGCGACAGGGGTCCCACTATGGCTACACCTTC. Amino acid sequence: CASSQRQGSHYGYTF.

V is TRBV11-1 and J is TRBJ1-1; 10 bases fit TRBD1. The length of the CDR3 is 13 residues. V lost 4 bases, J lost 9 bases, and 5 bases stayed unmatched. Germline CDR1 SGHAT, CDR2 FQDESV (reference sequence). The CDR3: CASSSTGGPQAFF. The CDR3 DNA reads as TGTGCCAGCAGCTCGACAGGGGGCCCCCAAGCTTTCTTT.

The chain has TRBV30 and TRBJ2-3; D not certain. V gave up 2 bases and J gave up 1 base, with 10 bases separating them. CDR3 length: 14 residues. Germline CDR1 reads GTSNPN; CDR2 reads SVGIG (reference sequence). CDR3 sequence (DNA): TGTGCCTGGAGTATCAGCGCTCGCACAGATACGCAGTATTTT. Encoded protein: CAWSISARTDTQYF.

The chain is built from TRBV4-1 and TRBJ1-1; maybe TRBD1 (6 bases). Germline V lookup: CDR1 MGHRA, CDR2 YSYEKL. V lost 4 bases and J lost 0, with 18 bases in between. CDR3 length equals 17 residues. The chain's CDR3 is CASSPPRTELMNTEAFF. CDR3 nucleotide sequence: TGCGCCAGCAGCCCGCCAAGGACAGAGTTGATGAACACTGAAGCTTTCTTT.

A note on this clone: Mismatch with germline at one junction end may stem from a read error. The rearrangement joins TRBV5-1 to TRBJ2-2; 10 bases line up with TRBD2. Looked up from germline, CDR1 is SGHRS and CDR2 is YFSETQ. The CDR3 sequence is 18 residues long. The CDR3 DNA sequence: TGCGTCAGCAGCTTGGAAATGGGGCTAGCGGGAGATCCCGGGGAGCTGTTTTTT. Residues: CVSSLEMGLAGDPGELFF.

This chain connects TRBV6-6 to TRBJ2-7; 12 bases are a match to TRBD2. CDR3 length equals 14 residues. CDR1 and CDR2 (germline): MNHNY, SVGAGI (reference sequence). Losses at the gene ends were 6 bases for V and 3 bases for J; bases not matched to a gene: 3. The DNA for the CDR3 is TGTGCCAGCAGCCGGACTAGCGGGAACTACGAGCAGTACTTC. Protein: CASSRTSGNYEQYF.

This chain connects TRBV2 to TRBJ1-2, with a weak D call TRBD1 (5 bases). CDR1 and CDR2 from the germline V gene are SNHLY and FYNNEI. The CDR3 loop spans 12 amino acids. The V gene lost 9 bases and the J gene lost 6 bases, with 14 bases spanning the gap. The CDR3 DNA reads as TGTGCCAGTTTGGACATATCAGATGGCTACACCTTC. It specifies CASLDISDGYTF.

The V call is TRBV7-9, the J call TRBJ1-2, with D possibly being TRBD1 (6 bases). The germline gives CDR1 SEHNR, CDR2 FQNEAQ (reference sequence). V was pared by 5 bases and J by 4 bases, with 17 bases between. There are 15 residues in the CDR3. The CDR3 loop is CASSLRTGPGYGYTF. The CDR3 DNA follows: TGTGCCAGCAGCCTACGTACAGGGCCGGGCTATGGCTACACCTTC.

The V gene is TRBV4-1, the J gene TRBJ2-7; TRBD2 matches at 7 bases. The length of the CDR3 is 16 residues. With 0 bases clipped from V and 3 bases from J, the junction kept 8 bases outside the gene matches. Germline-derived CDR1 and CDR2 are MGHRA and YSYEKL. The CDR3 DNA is TGCGCCAGCAGCCAAGAAATGGGGGACTACCACTACGAGCAGTACTTC. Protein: CASSQEMGDYHYEQYF.

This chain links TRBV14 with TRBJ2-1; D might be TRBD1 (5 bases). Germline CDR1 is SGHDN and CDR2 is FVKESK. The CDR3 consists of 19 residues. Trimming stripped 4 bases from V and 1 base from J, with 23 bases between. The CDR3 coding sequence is TGTGCCAGCAGCCCGCAGGGTGTCGCCGGGCGATATTCCTACAATGAGCAGTTCTTC. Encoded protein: CASSPQGVAGRYSYNEQFF.

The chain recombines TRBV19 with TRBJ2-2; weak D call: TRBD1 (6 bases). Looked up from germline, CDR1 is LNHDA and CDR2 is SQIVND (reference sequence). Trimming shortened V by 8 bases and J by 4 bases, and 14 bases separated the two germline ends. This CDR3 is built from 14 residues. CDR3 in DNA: TGTGCCAGTCGGGCAGGGGCATCCACCGGGGAGCTGTTTTTT. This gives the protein CASRAGASTGELFF.

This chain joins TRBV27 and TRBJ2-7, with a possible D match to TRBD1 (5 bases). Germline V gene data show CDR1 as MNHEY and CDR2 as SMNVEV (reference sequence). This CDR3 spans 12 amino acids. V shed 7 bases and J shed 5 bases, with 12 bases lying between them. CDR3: CASTDSHNEQYF. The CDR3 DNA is TGTGCCAGCACTGACAGTCACAACGAGCAGTACTTC.

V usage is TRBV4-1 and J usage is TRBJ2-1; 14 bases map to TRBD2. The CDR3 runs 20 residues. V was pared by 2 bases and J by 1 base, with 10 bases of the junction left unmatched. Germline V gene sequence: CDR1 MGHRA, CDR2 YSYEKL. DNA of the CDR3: TGCGCCAGCAGCCAAACACGACTAGCGGGAGGGGACGGGTCCTACAATGAGCAGTTCTTC. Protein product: CASSQTRLAGGDGSYNEQFF.

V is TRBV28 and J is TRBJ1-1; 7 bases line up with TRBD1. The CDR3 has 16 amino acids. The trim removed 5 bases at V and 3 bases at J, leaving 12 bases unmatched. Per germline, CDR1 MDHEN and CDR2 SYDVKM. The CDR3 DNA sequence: TGTGCCAGCAGTCCTCCCCCAATAGGGGGCCACACTGAAGCTTTCTTT. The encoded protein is CASSPPPIGGHTEAFF.

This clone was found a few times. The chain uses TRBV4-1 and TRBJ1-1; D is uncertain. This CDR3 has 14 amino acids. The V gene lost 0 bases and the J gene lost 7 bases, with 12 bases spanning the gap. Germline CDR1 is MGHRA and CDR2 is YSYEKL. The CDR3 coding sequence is TGCGCCAGCAGCCAAGATATGTACAGTTTTGAAGCTTTCTTT. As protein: CASSQDMYSFEAFF.

CDR3 bases: TGCAGCGGACACCACTTCTATGGCTACACCTTC. This translates into CSGHHFYGYTF. This rearrangement joins TRBV29-1 to TRBJ1-2; the D is unclear. The CDR3 consists of 11 residues. Germline V lookup: CDR1 SQVTM, CDR2 ANQGSEA. The V and J ends lost 7 bases and 4 bases respectively, with 10 bases between them.

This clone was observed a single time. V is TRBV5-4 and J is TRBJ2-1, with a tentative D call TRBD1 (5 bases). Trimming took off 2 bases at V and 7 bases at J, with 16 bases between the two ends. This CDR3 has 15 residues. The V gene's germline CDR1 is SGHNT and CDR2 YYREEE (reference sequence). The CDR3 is CASSLQVLNKNEQFF. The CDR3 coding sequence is TGTGCCAGCAGCTTACAGGTACTGAATAAAAATGAGCAGTTCTTC.

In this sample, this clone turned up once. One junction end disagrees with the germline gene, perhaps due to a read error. The CDR3 loop reads CASSQEGSYSEQFF. CDR3 nucleotides: TGTGCCAGCAGCCAAGAAGGCAGTTACAGTGAGCAGTTCTTC. The chain combines TRBV14 with TRBJ2-1; no reliable D call. This CDR3 spans 14 amino acids. CDR1 SGHDN and CDR2 FVKESK come from the germline V gene.

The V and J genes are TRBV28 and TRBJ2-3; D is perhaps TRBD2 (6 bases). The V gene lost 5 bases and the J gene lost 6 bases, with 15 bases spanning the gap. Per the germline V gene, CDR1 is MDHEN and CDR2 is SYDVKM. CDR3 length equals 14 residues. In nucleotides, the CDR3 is TGTGCCAGCAGTGCCCCCGGGAGTAGGGATACGCAGTATTTT. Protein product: CASSAPGSRDTQYF. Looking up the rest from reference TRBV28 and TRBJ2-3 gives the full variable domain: DVKVTQSSRYLVKRTGEKVFLECVQDMDHENMFWYRQDPGLGLRLIYFSYDVKMKEKGDIPEGYSVSREKKERFSLILESASTNQTSMYLCASSAPGSRDTQYFGPGTRLTVL.

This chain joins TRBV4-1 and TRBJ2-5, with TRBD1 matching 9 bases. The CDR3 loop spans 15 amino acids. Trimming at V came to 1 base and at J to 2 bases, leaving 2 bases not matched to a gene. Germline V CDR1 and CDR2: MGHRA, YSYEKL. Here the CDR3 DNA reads TGCGCCAGCAGCCAAGTCGACAGGGGGCAAGAGACCCAGTACTTC. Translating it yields CASSQVDRGQETQYF.

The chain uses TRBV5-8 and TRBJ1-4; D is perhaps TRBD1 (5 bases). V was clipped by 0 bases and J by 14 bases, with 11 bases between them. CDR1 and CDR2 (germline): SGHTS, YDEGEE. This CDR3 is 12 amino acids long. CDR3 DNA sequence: TGTGCCAGCAGCTTGGTAGGGGCACGGCTGTTTTTT. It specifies CASSLVGARLFF.

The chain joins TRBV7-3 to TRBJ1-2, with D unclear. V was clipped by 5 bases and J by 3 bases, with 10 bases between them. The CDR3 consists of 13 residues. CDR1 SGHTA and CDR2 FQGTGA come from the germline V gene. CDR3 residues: CASSPSRDYGYTF. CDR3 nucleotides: TGTGCCAGCAGCCCATCTAGAGACTATGGCTACACCTTC.

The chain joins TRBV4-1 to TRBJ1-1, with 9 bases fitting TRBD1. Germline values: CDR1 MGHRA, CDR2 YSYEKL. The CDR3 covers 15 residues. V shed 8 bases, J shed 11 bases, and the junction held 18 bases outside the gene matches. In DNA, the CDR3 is TGCGCCAGCGGCCTAGATGGACAGGGGATGGTAGGGGCTTTCTTT. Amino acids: CASGLDGQGMVGAFF.